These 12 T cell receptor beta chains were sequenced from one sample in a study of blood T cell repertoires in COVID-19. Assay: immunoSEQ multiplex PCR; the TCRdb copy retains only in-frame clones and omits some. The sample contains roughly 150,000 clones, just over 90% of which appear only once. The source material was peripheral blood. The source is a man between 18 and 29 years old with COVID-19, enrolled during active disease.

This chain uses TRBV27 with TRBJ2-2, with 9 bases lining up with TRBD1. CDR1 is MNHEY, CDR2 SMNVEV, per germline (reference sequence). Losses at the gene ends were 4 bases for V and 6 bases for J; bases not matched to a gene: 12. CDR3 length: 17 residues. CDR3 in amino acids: CASSWNRGRLGSGELFF. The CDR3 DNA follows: TGTGCCAGCAGTTGGAACAGGGGGCGCTTGGGGTCCGGGGAGCTGTTTTTT.

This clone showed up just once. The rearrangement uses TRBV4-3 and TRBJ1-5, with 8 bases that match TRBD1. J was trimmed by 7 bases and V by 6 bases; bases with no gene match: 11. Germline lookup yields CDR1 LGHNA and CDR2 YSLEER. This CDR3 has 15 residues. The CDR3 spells CASSSQQGAGQPQHF. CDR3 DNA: TGCGCCAGCAGTTCCCAGCAGGGGGCTGGGCAGCCCCAGCATTTT.

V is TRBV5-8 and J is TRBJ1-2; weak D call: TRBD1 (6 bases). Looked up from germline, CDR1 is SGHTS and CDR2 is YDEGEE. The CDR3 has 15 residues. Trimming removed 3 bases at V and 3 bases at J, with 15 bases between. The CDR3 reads CASSSITDRYYGYTF. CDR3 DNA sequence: TGTGCCAGCAGCTCTATCACGGACAGATACTATGGCTACACCTTC.

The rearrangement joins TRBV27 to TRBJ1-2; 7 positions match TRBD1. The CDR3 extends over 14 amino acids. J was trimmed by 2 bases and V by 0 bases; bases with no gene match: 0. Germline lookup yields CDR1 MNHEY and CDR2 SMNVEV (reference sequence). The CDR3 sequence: CASSLSTGNYGYTF. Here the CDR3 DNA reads TGTGCCAGCAGTTTATCGACAGGGAACTATGGCTACACCTTC.

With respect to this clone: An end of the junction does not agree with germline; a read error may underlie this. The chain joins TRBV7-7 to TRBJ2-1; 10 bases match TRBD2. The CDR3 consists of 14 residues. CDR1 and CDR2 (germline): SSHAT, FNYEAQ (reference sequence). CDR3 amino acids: CASSSAGGAREQFF. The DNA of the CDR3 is TGTGCTAGCAGCTCAGCGGGGGGGGCGCGGGAGCAGTTCTTC.

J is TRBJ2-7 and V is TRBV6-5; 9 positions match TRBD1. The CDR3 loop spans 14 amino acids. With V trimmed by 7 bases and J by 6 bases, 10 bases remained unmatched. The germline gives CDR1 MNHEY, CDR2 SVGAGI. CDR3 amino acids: CASTPRDRASEQYF. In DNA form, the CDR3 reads TGTGCCAGCACCCCCAGGGACAGGGCCTCCGAGCAGTACTTC.

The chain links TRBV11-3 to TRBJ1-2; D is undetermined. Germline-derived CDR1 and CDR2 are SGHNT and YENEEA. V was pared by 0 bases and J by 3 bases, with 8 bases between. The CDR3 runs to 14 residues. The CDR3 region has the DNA TGTGCCAGCAGCTTAGATTTTACAGACTATGGCTACACCTTC. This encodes CASSLDFTDYGYTF. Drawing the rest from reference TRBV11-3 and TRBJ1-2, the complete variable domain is EAGVVQSPRYKIIEKKQPVAFWCNPISGHNTLYWYLQNLGQGPELLIRYENEEAVDDSQLPKDRFSAERLKGVDSTLKIQPAELGDSAVYLCASSLDFTDYGYTFGSGTRLTVV.

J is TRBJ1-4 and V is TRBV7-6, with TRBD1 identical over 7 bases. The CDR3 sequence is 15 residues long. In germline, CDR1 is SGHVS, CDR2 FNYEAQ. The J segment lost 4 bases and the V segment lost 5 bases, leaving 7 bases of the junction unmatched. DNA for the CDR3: TGTGCCAGCAGCCCAAGGGGGCAGATTAATGAAAAACTGTTTTTT. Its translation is CASSPRGQINEKLFF.

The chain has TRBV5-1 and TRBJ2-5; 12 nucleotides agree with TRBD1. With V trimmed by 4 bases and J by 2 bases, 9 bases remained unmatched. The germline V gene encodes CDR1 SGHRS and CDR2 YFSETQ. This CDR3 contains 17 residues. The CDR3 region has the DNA TGCGCCAGCAGCGGAGGAGGGACAGGGGGCTTACAAGAGACCCAGTACTTC. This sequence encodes CASSGGGTGGLQETQYF.

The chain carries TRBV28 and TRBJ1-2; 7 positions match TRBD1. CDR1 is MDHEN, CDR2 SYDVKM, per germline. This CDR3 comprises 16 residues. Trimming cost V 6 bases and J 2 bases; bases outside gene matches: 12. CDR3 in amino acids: CASSSNHKQGNYGYTF. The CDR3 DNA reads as TGTGCCAGCAGCTCCAACCACAAACAGGGGAACTATGGCTACACCTTC.

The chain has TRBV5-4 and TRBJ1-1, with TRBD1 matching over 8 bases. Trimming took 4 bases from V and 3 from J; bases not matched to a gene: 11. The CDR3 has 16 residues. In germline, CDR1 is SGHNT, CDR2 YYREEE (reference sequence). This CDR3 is CASSSPQGARDTEAFF. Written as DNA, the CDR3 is TGTGCCAGCAGCAGCCCCCAGGGGGCTCGGGACACTGAAGCTTTCTTT.

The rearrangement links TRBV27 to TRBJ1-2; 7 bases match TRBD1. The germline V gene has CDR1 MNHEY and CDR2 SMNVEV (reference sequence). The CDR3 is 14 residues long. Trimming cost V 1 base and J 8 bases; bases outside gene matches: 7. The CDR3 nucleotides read TGTGCCAGCAGTTTATTATCGACAGGGAAGGGCTACACCTTC. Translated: CASSLLSTGKGYTF.